This T cell receptor (beta chain) was sequenced for a study of neurological immune-mediated disorders. Regarding the study as a whole: No sharing of CDR3 amino acid sequences was observed among expanded clones across subjects, suggesting private repertoires in all groups.

Ten or more counts support this clonotype. What it recognizes is unknown. Time point specified: longitudinal time-point 1 (baseline). The CDR3 length is 18 residues. Template-switch 5'RACE cDNA synthesis added a 10-nucleotide unique molecular identifier. Every sequencing run gave over 200 million TCR-beta sequences, taken from 15-18 subjects. TCRdb used MiXCR to reprocess the 5' RACE reads, holding one entry per CDR3 protein. Among tens of thousands of distinct CDR3 sequences listed, roughly an eighth were seen once. The TCR comes from a female donor with HTLV-1-associated myelopathy (HAM/TSP). This chain connects TRBV21-1 to TRBJ1-3; the table gives TRBD1 as D, unverified against the DNA. TRBV21-1 is deemed a pseudogene. Sequences were obtained from PBMCs. Written as DNA, the CDR3 is TGTGCCAGCAGCAATCCCCGAAGAGGGGTTTGTTATGGAAACACCATATATTTT. Translated, it gives CASSNPRRGVCYGNTIYF.